This T cell receptor (beta chain) was retrieved from a study of blood T cell repertoires in COVID-19 (dated by TCRdb to about 2020). The study in broad terms: The collaborator samples originated in the United States, Italy and Spain and spanned the acute and convalescent phases of COVID-19. The material from the prospective study consisted of cDNA or gDNA derived from T cells, B-cell-depleted T cells, or PBMCs. The samples were drawn from two sources: the first 160 participants of the ongoing ImmuneRACE study, and fewer than 1,500 subjects contributed by 6 global collaborators. Deeply sampled blood TCRbeta repertoires from subjects exposed to, actively infected with, or recovered from COVID-19 were included in the dataset. HLA class I and class II types, where available, came from metadata supplied by the sample provider rather than from assay-based typing. Nearly every sample came with metadata listing a de-identified subject ID, COVID-19 status, age in years and sex. The repertoires were released in a freely available public database meant as a resource for research on the immune response to SARS-CoV-2.

The immunoSEQ Assay, a bias-controlled multiplex PCR, was used to amplify TCRbeta CDR3 regions from genomic DNA. Concerning the study's data processing: The number of nucleated cells in each sample was estimated by amplification of reference gene primers within the assay. To quantify the absolute abundance of each unique TCRbeta CDR3 rearrangement, sequence reads were collapsed and filtered. Productive Simpson clonality was computed per sample as the square root of Simpson's diversity index over productive rearrangements. TCRdb took over this immuneACCESS table, retaining in-frame rearrangements with V and J assigned. Such tables are incomplete; in checked studies, under half of the missing clones stem from an unresolved V gene, and the remainder is unexplained. V and J calls and clone size are given by that table; D and trimming were obtained from the DNA. Within this sample are under 250,000 clones, with 65% to 90% of them counted one time only. The ten largest clones add up to around 10% of the sample.

At one collaborating source in Seattle, patients were enrolled during active infection and were followed longitudinally through the course of disease. Each collaborating institution followed its own protocols to collect whole blood in K2EDTA tubes. Collaborator samples were shipped for TCRbeta analysis as frozen whole blood, isolated PBMCs, or DNA extracted from either sample type. General conclusions and limits of the study: How much clinical and demographic metadata was included differed by source and by participant, and the metadata was provided uncurated.

CDR1 and CDR2 were assigned from the germline V gene (reference sequence) as MNHEY and SMNVEV. The junction carries 19 bases between V and J, which are trimmed by 5 bases and 6 bases respectively. Inclusive of the bounding cysteine and phenylalanine, the CDR3 is 16 residues long. Only CDR3 DNA is held: 48 bases, read in frame from base 1. About this clone itself: What antigen it recognizes has not been identified. No base quality information exists; no much larger clone differs at one position.

The V gene is TRBV27 and the J gene is TRBJ1-4; the D gene cannot be named for sure. Sequencing input: peripheral blood. This TCR was recovered from a man aged 50 to 59 with COVID-19, enrolled during active disease. The CDR3 region has the sequence CASSPGYGSRHEKLFF. The nucleotides are TGTGCCAGCAGTCCTGGGTATGGGAGTAGGCATGAAAAACTGTTTTTT. The CDR3, completed at both ends by the reference TRBV27 and TRBJ1-4 genes, gives the full variable domain EAQVTQNPRYLITVTGKKLTVTCSQNMNHEYMSWYRQDPGLGLRQIYYSMNVEVTDKGDVPEGYKVSRKEKRNFPLILESPSPNQTSLYFCASSPGYGSRHEKLFFGSGTQLSVL.